A single sample is the source of the 9 T cell receptor beta chains below, sequenced in a study of T-cell memory formation after mild COVID-19. From the 5' RACE reads, TCRdb called clonotypes with MiXCR, one entry per CDR3 protein. The top ten hold around 20% of the sample, which has approximately 300,000 distinct CDR3 sequences, 15% to 20% seen once. Sequencing was performed on PBMCs or a T cell subset sorted from them (not recorded which). The receptors derive from a man between 18 and 29 years old who had mild COVID-19 (a few samples of this study predate the infection). Cell type and time point are not known.

This clonotype came up many times. The V gene is TRBV7-8, the J gene TRBJ2-3; 10 bases match TRBD1. J was trimmed by 5 bases and V by 3 bases; bases with no gene match: 5. This CDR3 spans 15 amino acids. CDR1 and CDR2 from the germline V gene are SGHVS and FQNEAQ. The CDR3 nucleotides read TGTGCCAGCAGCTTCCGGGACAGGGGTAGAGATACGCAGTATTTT. It specifies CASSFRDRGRDTQYF.

The chain employs TRBV24-1 and TRBJ1-2; D uncertain. This CDR3 spans 12 amino acids. The V and J ends lost 9 bases and 3 bases respectively, with 10 bases between them. CDR1 is KGHDR, CDR2 SFDVKD, per germline. The CDR3 region has the DNA TGTGCCACCGGCCAGATGGACTATGGCTACACCTTC. Translation: CATGQMDYGYTF.

This clonotype was counted only a few times. The chain carries TRBV20-1 and TRBJ2-1; the D gene is possibly TRBD1 (6 bases). The germline V gene has CDR1 DFQATT and CDR2 SNEGSKA (reference sequence). This CDR3 spans 14 amino acids. V was pared by 6 bases and J by 8 bases, with 20 bases between. The CDR3 is CSAPGHGMDHEQFF. CDR3 DNA sequence: TGCAGTGCGCCGGGACATGGAATGGACCATGAGCAGTTCTTC.

The CDR3 bases are TGTGCCAGCAATCAACAGGTCACGACTAGCGGGGGCCGAGAGACCCAGTACTTC. Its translation is CASNQQVTTSGGRETQYF. The chain couples TRBV6-4 to TRBJ2-5; 12 bases line up with TRBD2. The V and J ends lost 7 bases and 4 bases, in that order; junction bases with no gene match: 16. Looked up from germline, CDR1 is MRHNA and CDR2 is SNTAGT. CDR3 length: 18 residues.

V and J are TRBV3-1 and TRBJ2-1, with D unclear. CDR1 LGHDT and CDR2 YNNKEL come from the germline V gene (reference sequence). This CDR3 is 15 amino acids long. V was trimmed by 1 base and J by 2 bases, leaving 9 bases between them. This CDR3 reads CASSQGADPYNEQFF. The CDR3 nucleotides are TGTGCCAGCAGCCAAGGGGCCGACCCCTACAATGAGCAGTTCTTC.

The chain carries TRBV7-9 and TRBJ2-2; D unresolved. Trimming pared 1 base from V and 4 bases from J, leaving 13 bases between. CDR3 length: 16 residues. Germline V gene lookup returns CDR1 SEHNR and CDR2 FQNEAQ (reference sequence). CDR3 in DNA: TGTGCCAGCAGCTTAGTTGTGACTTCCCGCACCGGGGAGCTGTTTTTT. Translated, it gives CASSLVVTSRTGELFF.

There are many counts of this clonotype. The chain uses TRBV6-4 and TRBJ2-1, with 13 bases fitting TRBD2. Germline V gene data show CDR1 as MRHNA and CDR2 as SNTAGT. The CDR3 is made up of 15 amino acids. V lost 3 bases and J lost 8; bases outside the gene matches: 4. CDR3 loop: CASSETSGGYDEQFF. The CDR3 region has the DNA TGTGCCAGCAGTGAGACTAGCGGGGGGTACGATGAGCAGTTCTTC.

The sample holds many counts of this clonotype. The gene calls are TRBV28 and TRBJ1-5, with no clear D. Germline V gene sequence: CDR1 MDHEN, CDR2 SYDVKM. The germline V and J ends were trimmed by 1 base and 6 bases, with 4 bases remaining between them. The CDR3 spans 12 residues. This CDR3 is CASSLLSQPQHF. The DNA for the CDR3 is TGTGCCAGCAGTTTATTATCTCAGCCCCAGCATTTT. Using reference TRBV28 and TRBJ1-5 for the parts outside the CDR3, the full variable domain is DVKVTQSSRYLVKRTGEKVFLECVQDMDHENMFWYRQDPGLGLRLIYFSYDVKMKEKGDIPEGYSVSREKKERFSLILESASTNQTSMYLCASSLLSQPQHFGDGTRLSIL.

This clonotype was counted a few times. The chain uses TRBV12-3 or TRBV12-4 and TRBJ2-3; TRBD1 agrees at 8 bases. The CDR3 consists of 14 residues. J lost 4 bases, V lost 6 bases, and 6 bases had no gene match. The CDR3, as DNA: TGTGCCAGCAGGAGCAGGGGGCGTCCAGATACGCAGTATTTT. Protein product: CASRSRGRPDTQYF.